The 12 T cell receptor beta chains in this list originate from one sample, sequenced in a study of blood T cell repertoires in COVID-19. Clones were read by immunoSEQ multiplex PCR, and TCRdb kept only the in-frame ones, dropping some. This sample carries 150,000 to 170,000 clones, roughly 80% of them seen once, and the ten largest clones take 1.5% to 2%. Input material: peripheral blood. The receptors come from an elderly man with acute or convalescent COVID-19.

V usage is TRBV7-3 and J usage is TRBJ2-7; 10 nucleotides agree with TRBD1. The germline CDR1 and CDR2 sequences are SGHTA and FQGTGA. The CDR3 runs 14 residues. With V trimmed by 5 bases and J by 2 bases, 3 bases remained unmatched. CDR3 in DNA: TGTGCCAGCAGCCAGGGACAGGGGACCTACGAGCAGTACTTC. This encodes CASSQGQGTYEQYF.

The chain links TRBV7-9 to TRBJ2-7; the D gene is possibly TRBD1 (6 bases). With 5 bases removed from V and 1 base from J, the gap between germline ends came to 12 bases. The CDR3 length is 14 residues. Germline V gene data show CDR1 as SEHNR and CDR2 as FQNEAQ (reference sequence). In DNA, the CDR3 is TGTGCCAGCAGCGATACCGGGACATCCTACGAGCAGTACTTC. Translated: CASSDTGTSYEQYF.

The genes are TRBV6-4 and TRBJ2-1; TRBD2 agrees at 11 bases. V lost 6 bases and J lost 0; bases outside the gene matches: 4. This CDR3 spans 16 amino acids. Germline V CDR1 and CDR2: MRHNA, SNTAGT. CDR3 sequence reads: CASSRLAGSSYNEQFF. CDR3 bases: TGTGCCAGCAGCCGACTAGCGGGGAGCTCCTACAATGAGCAGTTCTTC.

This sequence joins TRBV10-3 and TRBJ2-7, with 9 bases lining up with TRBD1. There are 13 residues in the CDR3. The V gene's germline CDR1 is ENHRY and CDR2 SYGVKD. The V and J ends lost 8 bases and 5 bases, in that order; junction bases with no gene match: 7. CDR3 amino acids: CAIAGTGSNEQYF. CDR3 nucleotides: TGTGCCATCGCTGGGACAGGGTCAAACGAGCAGTACTTC.

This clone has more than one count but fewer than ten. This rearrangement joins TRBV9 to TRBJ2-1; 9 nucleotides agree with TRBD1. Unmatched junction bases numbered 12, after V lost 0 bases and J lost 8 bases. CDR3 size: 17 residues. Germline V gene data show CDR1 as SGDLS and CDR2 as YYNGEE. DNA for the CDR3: TGTGCCAGCAGCGTAGATCCCTACAGGGGGCAGCGTTATGAGCAGTTCTTC. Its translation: CASSVDPYRGQRYEQFF.

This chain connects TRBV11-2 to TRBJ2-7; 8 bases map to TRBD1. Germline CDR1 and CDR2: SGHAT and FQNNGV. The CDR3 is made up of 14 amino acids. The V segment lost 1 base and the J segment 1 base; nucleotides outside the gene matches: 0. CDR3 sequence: CASSLGDRSYEQYV. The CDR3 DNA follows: TGTGCCAGCAGCTTAGGGGACAGGTCCTACGAGCAGTACGTC.

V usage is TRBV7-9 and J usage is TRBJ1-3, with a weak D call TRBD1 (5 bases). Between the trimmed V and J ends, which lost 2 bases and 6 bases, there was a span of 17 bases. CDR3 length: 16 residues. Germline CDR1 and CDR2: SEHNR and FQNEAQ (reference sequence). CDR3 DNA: TGTGCCAGCAGCTTACTGGTTACGGGGGGAGAAAACACCATATATTTT. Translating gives CASSLLVTGGENTIYF. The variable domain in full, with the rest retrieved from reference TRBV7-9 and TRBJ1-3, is DTGVSQNPRHKITKRGQNVTFRCDPISEHNRLYWYRQTLGQGPEFLTYFQNEAQLEKSRLLSDRFSAERPKGSFSTLEIQRTEQGDSAMYLCASSLLVTGGENTIYFGEGSWLTVV.

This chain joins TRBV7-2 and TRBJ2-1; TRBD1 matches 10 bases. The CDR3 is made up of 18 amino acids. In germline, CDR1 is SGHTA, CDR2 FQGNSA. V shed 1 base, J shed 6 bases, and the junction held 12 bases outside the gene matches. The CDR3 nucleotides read TGTGCCAGCAGCTTAGGTCCCGGGACAGGGGCATCAATCAATGAGCAGTTCTTC. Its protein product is CASSLGPGTGASINEQFF. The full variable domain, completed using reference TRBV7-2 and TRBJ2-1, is GAGVSQSPSNKVTEKGKDVELRCDPISGHTALYWYRQSLGQGLEFLIYFQGNSAPDKSGLPSDRFSAERTGGSVSTLTIQRTQQEDSAVYLCASSLGPGTGASINEQFFGPGTRLTVL.

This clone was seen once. The CDR3 DNA reads TGTGCCAGCTCACCCCTAGCGGGAGAGACCCAGTACTTC. It is translated as CASSPLAGETQYF. The chain recombines TRBV18 with TRBJ2-5, with 8 bases identical to TRBD2. Germline V gene data show CDR1 as KGHSH and CDR2 as LQKENI. V shed 3 bases and J 4 bases; nucleotides not matched to a gene: 1. The CDR3 runs to 13 residues. Drawing the rest from reference TRBV18 and TRBJ2-5, the complete variable domain is NAGVMQNPRHLVRRRGQEARLRCSPMKGHSHVYWYRQLPEEGLKFMVYLQKENIIDESGMPKERFSAEFPKEGPSILRIQQVVRGDSAAYFCASSPLAGETQYFGPGTRLLVL.

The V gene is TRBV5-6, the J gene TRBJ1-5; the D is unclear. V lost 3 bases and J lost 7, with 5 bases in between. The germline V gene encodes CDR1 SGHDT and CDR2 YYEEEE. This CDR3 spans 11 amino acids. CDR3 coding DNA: TGTGCCAGCAGCTACGAGCAGCCCCAGCATTTT. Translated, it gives CASSYEQPQHF.

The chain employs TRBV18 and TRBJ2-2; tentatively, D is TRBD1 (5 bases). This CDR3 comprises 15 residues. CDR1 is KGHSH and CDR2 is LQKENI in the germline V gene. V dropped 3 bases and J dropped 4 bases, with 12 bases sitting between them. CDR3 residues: CASSPAQGSTGELFF. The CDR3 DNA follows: TGTGCCAGCTCACCGGCCCAGGGATCCACCGGGGAGCTGTTTTTT. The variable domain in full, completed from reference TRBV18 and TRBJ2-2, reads NAGVMQNPRHLVRRRGQEARLRCSPMKGHSHVYWYRQLPEEGLKFMVYLQKENIIDESGMPKERFSAEFPKEGPSILRIQQVVRGDSAAYFCASSPAQGSTGELFFGEGSRLTVL.

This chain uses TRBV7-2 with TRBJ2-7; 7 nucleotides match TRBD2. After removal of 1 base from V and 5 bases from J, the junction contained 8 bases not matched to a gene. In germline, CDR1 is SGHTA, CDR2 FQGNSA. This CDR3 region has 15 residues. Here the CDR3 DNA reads TGTGCCAGCAGCTTAGAGGTTGGTCGGGGGGACGAGCAGTACTTC. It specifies CASSLEVGRGDEQYF. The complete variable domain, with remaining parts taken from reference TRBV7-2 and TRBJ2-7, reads GAGVSQSPSNKVTEKGKDVELRCDPISGHTALYWYRQSLGQGLEFLIYFQGNSAPDKSGLPSDRFSAERTGGSVSTLTIQRTQQEDSAVYLCASSLEVGRGDEQYFGPGTRLTVT.